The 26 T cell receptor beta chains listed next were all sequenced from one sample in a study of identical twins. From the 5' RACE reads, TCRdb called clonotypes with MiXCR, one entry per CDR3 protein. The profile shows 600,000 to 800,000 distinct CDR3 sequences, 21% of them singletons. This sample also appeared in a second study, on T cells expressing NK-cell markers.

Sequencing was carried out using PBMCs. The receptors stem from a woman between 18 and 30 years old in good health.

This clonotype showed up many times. The DNA of the CDR3 is TGCAGTGTCCGTACGGGGTCGGAGACCCAGTACTTC. Amino acid sequence: CSVRTGSETQYF. The rearrangement links TRBV20-1 to TRBJ2-5; tentatively, D is TRBD2 (5 bases). The CDR3 runs to 12 residues. Per the germline V gene, CDR1 is DFQATT and CDR2 is SNEGSKA (reference sequence). With 7 bases removed from V and 5 bases from J, the gap between germline ends came to 14 bases.

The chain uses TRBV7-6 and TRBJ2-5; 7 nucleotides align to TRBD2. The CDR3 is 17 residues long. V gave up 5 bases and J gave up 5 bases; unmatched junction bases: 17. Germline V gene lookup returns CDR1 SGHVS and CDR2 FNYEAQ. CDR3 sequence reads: CASSQRDLAGVEETQYF. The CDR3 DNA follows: TGTGCCAGCAGCCAAAGGGACCTGGCGGGGGTGGAGGAGACCCAGTACTTC.

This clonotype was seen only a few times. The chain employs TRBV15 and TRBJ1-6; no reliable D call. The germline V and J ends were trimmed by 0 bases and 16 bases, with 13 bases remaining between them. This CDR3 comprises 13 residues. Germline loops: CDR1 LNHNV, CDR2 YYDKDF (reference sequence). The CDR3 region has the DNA TGTGCCACCAGCAGAGATCCCGCCGGAGGACTCCACTTT. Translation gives CATSRDPAGGLHF.

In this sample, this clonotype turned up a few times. This CDR3 is CSAEGLAPDTQYF. The CDR3 bases are TGCAGCGCCGAGGGGTTAGCCCCAGATACGCAGTATTTT. V and J are TRBV29-1 and TRBJ2-3; D is tentatively TRBD1 or TRBD2 (5 bases each). Deletions cut 7 bases from V and 4 bases from J, with 15 bases between. Germline V gene sequence: CDR1 SQVTM, CDR2 ANQGSEA. This CDR3 is built from 13 residues.

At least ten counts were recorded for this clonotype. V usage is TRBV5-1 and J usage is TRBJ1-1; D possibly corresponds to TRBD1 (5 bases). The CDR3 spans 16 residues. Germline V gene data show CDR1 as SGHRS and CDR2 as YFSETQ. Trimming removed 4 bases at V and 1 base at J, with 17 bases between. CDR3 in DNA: TGCGCCAGCAGCCCCAACCGACAGAACCAGAACACTGAAGCTTTCTTT. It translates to CASSPNRQNQNTEAFF.

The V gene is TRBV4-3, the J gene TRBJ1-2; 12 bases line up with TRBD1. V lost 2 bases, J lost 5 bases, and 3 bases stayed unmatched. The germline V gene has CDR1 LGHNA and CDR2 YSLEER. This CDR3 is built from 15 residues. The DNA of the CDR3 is TGCGCCAGCAGCCAACGGGACAGGGGGCCTTATGGCTACACCTTC. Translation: CASSQRDRGPYGYTF.

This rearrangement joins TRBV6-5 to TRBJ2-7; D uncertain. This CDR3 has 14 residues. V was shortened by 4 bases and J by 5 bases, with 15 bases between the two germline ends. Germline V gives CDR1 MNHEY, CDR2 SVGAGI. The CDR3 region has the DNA TGTGCCAGCAGTTTGGATGGTCAGTCTAACGAGCAGTACTTC. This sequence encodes CASSLDGQSNEQYF.

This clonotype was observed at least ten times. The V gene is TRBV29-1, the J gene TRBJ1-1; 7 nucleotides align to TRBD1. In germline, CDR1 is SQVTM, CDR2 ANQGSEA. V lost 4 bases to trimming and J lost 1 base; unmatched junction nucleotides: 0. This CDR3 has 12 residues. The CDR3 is CSVGQGNTEAFF. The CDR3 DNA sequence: TGCAGCGTTGGACAGGGGAACACTGAAGCTTTCTTT.

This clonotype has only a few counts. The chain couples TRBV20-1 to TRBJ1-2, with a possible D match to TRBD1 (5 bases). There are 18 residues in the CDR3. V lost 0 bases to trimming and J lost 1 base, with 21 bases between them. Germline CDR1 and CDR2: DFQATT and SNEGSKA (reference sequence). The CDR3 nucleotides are TGCAGTGCTAGAGATAGTCGGGACCTCCCGGACCTTAACTATGGCTACACCTTC. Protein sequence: CSARDSRDLPDLNYGYTF.

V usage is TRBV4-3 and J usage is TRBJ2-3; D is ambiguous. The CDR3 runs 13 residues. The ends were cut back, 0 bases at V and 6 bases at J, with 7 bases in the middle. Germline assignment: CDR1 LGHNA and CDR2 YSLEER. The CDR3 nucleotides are TGCGCCAGCAGCCAAGATCCGGCCGATACGCAGTATTTT. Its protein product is CASSQDPADTQYF.

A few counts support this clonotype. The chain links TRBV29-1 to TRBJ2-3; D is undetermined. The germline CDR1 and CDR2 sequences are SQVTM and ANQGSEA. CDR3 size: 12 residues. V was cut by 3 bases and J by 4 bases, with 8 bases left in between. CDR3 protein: CSVDQVADTQYF. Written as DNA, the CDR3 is TGCAGCGTTGATCAGGTAGCAGATACGCAGTATTTT.

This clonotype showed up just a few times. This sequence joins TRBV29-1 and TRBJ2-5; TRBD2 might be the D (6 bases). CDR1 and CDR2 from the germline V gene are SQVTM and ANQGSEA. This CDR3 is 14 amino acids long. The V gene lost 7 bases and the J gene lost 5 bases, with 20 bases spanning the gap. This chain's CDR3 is CSGSMMGLGETQYF. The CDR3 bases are TGCAGCGGGTCAATGATGGGACTTGGGGAGACCCAGTACTTC.

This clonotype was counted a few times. The CDR3 protein is CASSLGPRDSRTGELFF. CDR3 coding DNA: TGCGCCAGCAGCTTGGGGCCCCGGGACAGTCGAACCGGGGAGCTGTTTTTT. J is TRBJ2-2 and V is TRBV5-1, with TRBD1 matching over 7 bases. Germline CDR1 SGHRS, CDR2 YFSETQ. The J segment lost 5 bases and the V segment lost 0 bases, leaving 10 bases of the junction unmatched. CDR3 length: 17 amino acids.

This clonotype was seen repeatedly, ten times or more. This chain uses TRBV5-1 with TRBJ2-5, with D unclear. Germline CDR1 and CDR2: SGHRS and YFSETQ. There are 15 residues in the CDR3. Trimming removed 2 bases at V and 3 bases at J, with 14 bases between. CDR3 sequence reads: CASSFGPSFEETQYF. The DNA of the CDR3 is TGCGCCAGCAGCTTCGGGCCATCGTTTGAAGAGACCCAGTACTTC.

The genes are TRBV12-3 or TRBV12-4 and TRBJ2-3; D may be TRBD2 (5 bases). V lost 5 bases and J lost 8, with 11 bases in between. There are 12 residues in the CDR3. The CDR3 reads CASSLQAGTQYF. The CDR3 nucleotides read TGTGCCAGCAGTCTTCAGGCGGGTACGCAGTATTTT.

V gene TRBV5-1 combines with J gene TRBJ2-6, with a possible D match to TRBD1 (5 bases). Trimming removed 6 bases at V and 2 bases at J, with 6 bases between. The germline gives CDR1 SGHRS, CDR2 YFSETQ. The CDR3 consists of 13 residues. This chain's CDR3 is CASKGPGANVLTF. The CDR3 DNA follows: TGCGCCAGCAAGGGGCCTGGGGCCAACGTCCTGACTTTC.

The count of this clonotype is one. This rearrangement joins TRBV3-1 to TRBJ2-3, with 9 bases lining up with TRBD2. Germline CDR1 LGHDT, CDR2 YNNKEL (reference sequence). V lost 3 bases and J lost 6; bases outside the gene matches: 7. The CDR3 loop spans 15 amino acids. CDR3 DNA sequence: TGTGCCAGCAGCCAGGCGGGAGGGCCCTCGGATACGCAGTATTTT. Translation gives CASSQAGGPSDTQYF.

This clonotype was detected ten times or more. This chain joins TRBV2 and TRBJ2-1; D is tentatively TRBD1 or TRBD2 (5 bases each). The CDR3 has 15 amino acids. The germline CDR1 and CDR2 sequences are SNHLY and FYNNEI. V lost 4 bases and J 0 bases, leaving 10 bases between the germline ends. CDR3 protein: CASSGGGSSYNEQFF. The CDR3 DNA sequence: TGTGCCAGCAGTGGTGGGGGAAGCTCCTACAATGAGCAGTTCTTC.

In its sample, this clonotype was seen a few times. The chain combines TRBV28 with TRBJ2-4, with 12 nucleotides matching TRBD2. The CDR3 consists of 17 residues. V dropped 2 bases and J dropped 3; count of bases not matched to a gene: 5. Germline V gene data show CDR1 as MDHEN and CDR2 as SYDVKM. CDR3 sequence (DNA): TGTGCCAGCAGTTTACTAGCGGGAGGGCCCGTCAAAAACATTCAGTACTTC. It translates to CASSLLAGGPVKNIQYF. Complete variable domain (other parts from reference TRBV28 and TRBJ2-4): DVKVTQSSRYLVKRTGEKVFLECVQDMDHENMFWYRQDPGLGLRLIYFSYDVKMKEKGDIPEGYSVSREKKERFSLILESASTNQTSMYLCASSLLAGGPVKNIQYFGAGTRLSVL.

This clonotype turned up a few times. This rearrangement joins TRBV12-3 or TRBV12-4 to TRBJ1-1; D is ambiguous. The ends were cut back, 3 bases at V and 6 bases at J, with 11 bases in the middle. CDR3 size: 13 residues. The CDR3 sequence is CASSLGAVAEAFF. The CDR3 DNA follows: TGTGCCAGCAGTTTGGGAGCGGTGGCTGAAGCTTTCTTT.

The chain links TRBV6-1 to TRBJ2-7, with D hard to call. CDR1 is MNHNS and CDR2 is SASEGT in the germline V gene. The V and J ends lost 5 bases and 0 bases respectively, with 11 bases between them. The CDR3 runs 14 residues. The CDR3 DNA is TGTGCCAGCAGTCGTGAACCGAGCTCCTACGAGCAGTACTTC. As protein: CASSREPSSYEQYF.

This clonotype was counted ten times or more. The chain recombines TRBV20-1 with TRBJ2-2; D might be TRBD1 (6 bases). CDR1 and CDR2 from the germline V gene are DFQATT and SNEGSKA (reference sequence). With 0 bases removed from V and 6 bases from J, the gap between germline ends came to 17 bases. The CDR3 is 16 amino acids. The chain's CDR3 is CSARDRTAGGSGELFF. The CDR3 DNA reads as TGCAGTGCTAGAGACCGGACAGCCGGCGGGTCCGGGGAGCTGTTTTTT.

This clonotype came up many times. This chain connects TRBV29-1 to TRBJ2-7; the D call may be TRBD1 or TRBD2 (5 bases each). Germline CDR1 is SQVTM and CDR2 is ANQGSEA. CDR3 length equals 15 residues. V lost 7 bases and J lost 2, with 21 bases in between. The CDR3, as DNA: TGCAGCGCCACCAGTTTGGGAGACAGTACCTACGAGCAGTACTTC. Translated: CSATSLGDSTYEQYF.

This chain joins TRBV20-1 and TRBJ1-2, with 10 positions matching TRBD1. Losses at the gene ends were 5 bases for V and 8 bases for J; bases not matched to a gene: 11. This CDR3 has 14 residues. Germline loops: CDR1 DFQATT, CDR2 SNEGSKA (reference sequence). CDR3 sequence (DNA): TGCAGTGCTCGCGCCGGGACAGGGGATGGGGGCTACACCTTC. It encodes CSARAGTGDGGYTF.

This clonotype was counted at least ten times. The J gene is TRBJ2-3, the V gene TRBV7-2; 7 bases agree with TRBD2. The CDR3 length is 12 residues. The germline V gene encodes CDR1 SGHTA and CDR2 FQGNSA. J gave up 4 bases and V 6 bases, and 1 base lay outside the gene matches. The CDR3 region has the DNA TGTGCCAGCAGTCGGGGGGCAGATACGCAGTATTTT. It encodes CASSRGADTQYF.

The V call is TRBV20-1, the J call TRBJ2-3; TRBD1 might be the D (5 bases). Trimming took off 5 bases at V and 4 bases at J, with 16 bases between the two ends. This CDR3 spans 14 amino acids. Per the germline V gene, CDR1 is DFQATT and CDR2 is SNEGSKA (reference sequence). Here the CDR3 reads CSALYYEGADTQYF. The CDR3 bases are TGCAGTGCTTTATACTACGAAGGGGCAGATACGCAGTATTTT.